This T cell receptor beta chain stems from a study of T cells after yellow fever vaccination. TCRdb independently ran MiXCR on the 5' RACE reads; one entry per CDR3 protein. Of 10,000 to 11,000 distinct CDR3 sequences detected, more than 4% appear once; the ten largest clones hold 1.5% to 2%. Germline CDR1 is LGHNA and CDR2 is YSLEER. V lost 0 bases and J 4 bases, leaving 15 bases between the germline ends. The CDR3 has 16 amino acids. By proportion, this clonotype is medium-sized (0.01 to 0.1%). The TCR comes from a man in his late teens or twenties who received the YFV17D yellow fever vaccine. The chain carries TRBV4-3 and TRBJ1-2; perhaps TRBD1 as D (6 bases). This sample comprised PBMCs, either bulk or a sorted T-cell subset (CD4+, CD8+, memory, or dextramer-sorted; not recorded which), obtained less than 16 days after the first yellow fever vaccination. In nucleotides, the CDR3 is TGCGCCAGCAGCCAAGATTACGGGGGCGGAGGCTATGGCTACACCTTC. It yields the protein CASSQDYGGGGYGYTF.